A single sample gave rise to the 15 T cell receptor beta chains below, sequenced in a study of T-cell reconstitution after alpha-beta-depleted transplantation in children. The TCRbeta library was prepared with unique molecular identifiers. TCRdb re-derived calls from the PCR reads in MiXCR, one entry per CDR3 protein. The sample includes fewer than 25,000 distinct CDR3 sequences, roughly 11% of them seen just once. Here the sequenced sample was PBMCs from the stem cell graft donor, taken from the stem cell graft. Receptors were obtained from a human donor who donated a stem cell graft to a child with chronic granulomatous disease.

This sequence joins TRBV11-2 and TRBJ1-2, with D possibly being TRBD1 (5 bases). CDR1 is SGHAT, CDR2 FQNNGV, per germline. This CDR3 comprises 13 residues. Trimming stripped 10 bases from V and 3 bases from J, with 15 bases between. The CDR3 is CATRGGNDYGYTF. The CDR3 nucleotides are TGTGCCACCCGGGGGGGGAACGACTATGGCTACACCTTC. The full variable domain, its missing parts supplied by reference TRBV11-2 and TRBJ1-2, is EAGVAQSPRYKIIEKRQSVAFWCNPISGHATLYWYQQILGQGPKLLIQFQNNGVVDDSQLPKDRFSAERLKGVDSTLKIQPAKLEDSAVYLCATRGGNDYGYTFGSGTRLTVV.

This clonotype was seen at least ten times. This chain uses TRBV7-2 with TRBJ2-1, with D possibly matching TRBD1 (5 bases). The CDR3 is 15 residues long. Germline V gives CDR1 SGHTA, CDR2 FQGNSA. The V end was cut by 5 bases, the J end by 0 bases, with 11 bases between. The chain's CDR3 is CASSQTASSYNEQFF. CDR3 bases: TGTGCCAGCAGCCAGACAGCGAGCTCCTACAATGAGCAGTTCTTC.

The J gene is TRBJ1-1, the V gene TRBV18, with D unclear. CDR3 length equals 14 residues. V dropped 1 base and J dropped 5 bases, with 11 bases sitting between them. Germline CDR1 is KGHSH and CDR2 is LQKENI. The CDR3 is CASSPLGTGTEAFF. In DNA, the CDR3 is TGTGCCAGCTCACCACTGGGCACGGGTACTGAAGCTTTCTTT. Drawing the rest from reference TRBV18 and TRBJ1-1, the complete variable domain is NAGVMQNPRHLVRRRGQEARLRCSPMKGHSHVYWYRQLPEEGLKFMVYLQKENIIDESGMPKERFSAEFPKEGPSILRIQQVVRGDSAAYFCASSPLGTGTEAFFGQGTRLTVV.

The table lists this clonotype with many counts. The chain links TRBV2 to TRBJ1-3; D is unclear. The CDR3 totals 15 residues. Looked up from germline, CDR1 is SNHLY and CDR2 is FYNNEI. The ends were cut back, 7 bases at V and 1 base at J, with 14 bases in the middle. CDR3: CASTEDGNSGNTIYF. CDR3 bases: TGTGCCAGCACCGAGGACGGGAATTCTGGAAACACCATATATTTT.

There are many counts of this clonotype. The J gene is TRBJ1-5, the V gene TRBV21-1. TRBV21-1 corresponds to a pseudogene. The CDR3 has 15 amino acids. The CDR3 region has the DNA TGTGCCAGCAGCAAAGGTGTAGTTCGTTGGCAGCCCCAGCATTTT. As protein: CASSKGVVRWQPQHF.

The chain links TRBV12-3 or TRBV12-4 to TRBJ2-7; 7 nucleotides agree with TRBD2. The J segment lost 7 bases and the V segment lost 7 bases, leaving 13 bases of the junction unmatched. This CDR3 spans 14 amino acids. The DNA of the CDR3 is TGTGCCAGCACTTTGGGGGGGGGTACGAGTGAGCAGTACTTC. Amino acid sequence: CASTLGGGTSEQYF.

This clonotype has at least ten counts. The chain links TRBV5-1 to TRBJ2-6, with D possibly TRBD1 on 6 matching bases. Germline values: CDR1 SGHRS, CDR2 YFSETQ. The CDR3 spans 15 residues. V was pared by 5 bases and J by 0 bases, with 9 bases between. This chain's CDR3 is CASRDSASGANVLTF. In DNA form, the CDR3 reads TGCGCCAGCAGGGACAGCGCCTCTGGGGCCAACGTCCTGACTTTC.

This clonotype has ten or more counts. This chain links TRBV28 with TRBJ1-5; 7 bases map to TRBD1. This CDR3 contains 14 residues. J lost 5 bases, V lost 10 bases, and 11 bases had no gene match. Germline lookup yields CDR1 MDHEN and CDR2 SYDVKM. The CDR3 is CAIKQGFRDQPQHF. Here the CDR3 DNA reads TGTGCCATCAAACAGGGGTTTAGGGATCAGCCCCAGCATTTT.

This clonotype was detected many times. The V and J genes are TRBV29-1 and TRBJ2-1, with D unclear. V lost 7 bases and J lost 12, with 16 bases in between. The germline V gene encodes CDR1 SQVTM and CDR2 ANQGSEA. The CDR3 totals 11 residues. CDR3 coding DNA: TGCAGCGCCAACGCCGAAGTGGGGCAGTTCTTC. It specifies CSANAEVGQFF.

This clonotype appeared many times. The chain combines TRBV7-8 with TRBJ2-7, with D possibly being TRBD1 or TRBD2 (6 bases each). Trimming cost V 0 bases and J 0 bases, with 9 bases left between them. The CDR3 totals 15 residues. Germline V gene data show CDR1 as SGHVS and CDR2 as FQNEAQ. DNA of the CDR3: TGTGCCAGCAGCTTAGCGGGGGGCTTCTCCTACGAGCAGTACTTC. Protein: CASSLAGGFSYEQYF.

This clonotype was detected ten times or more. The V call is TRBV9, the J call TRBJ2-7; the match to TRBD1 covers 8 bases. Per the germline V gene, CDR1 is SGDLS and CDR2 is YYNGEE. Germline trimming cut 0 bases from V and 5 bases from J; bases unmatched to any gene: 1. This CDR3 has 13 residues. The CDR3 DNA reads as TGTGCCAGCAGCGTAGGGACAGGGAACGAGCAGTACTTC. It yields the protein CASSVGTGNEQYF.

This clonotype was counted ten times or more. The chain joins TRBV9 to TRBJ2-7; D gene ambiguous. From germline, CDR1 is SGDLS and CDR2 YYNGEE. The CDR3 consists of 14 residues. The V and J ends lost 0 bases and 0 bases respectively, with 7 bases between them. The CDR3 coding sequence is TGTGCCAGCAGCGTAGAACAGATCTCCTACGAGCAGTACTTC. It yields the protein CASSVEQISYEQYF.

V is TRBV15 and J is TRBJ2-1; 10 bases are shared with TRBD1. The germline V gene encodes CDR1 LNHNV and CDR2 YYDKDF (reference sequence). V gave up 8 bases and J gave up 6 bases; unmatched junction bases: 4. The CDR3 is 13 residues long. DNA for the CDR3: TGTGCCACCGGGACAGGGGATTTCAATGAGCAGTTCTTC. It yields the protein CATGTGDFNEQFF.

This clonotype was counted ten times or more. The rearrangement links TRBV20-1 to TRBJ2-3; TRBD2 aligns across 11 bases. Germline V lookup: CDR1 DFQATT, CDR2 SNEGSKA (reference sequence). Trimming at V came to 0 bases and at J to 7 bases, leaving 6 bases not matched to a gene. CDR3 length: 15 amino acids. The DNA of the CDR3 is TGCAGTGCTAGAGAGTCTAGCGGGAGGAGGTATACGCAGTATTTT. The encoded protein is CSARESSGRRYTQYF.

Ten or more counts support this clonotype. This chain uses TRBV5-1 with TRBJ1-1, with 10 bases matching TRBD1. Per germline, CDR1 SGHRS and CDR2 YFSETQ. The CDR3 runs 16 residues. V lost 4 bases and J lost 2; bases outside the gene matches: 8. CDR3 protein: CASSPPGTGVNTEAFF. The CDR3 nucleotides read TGCGCCAGCAGCCCCCCCGGGACAGGGGTAAACACTGAAGCTTTCTTT.